This TCR beta chain was identified in a study of T cell clonality in common variable immunodeficiency. Study results and caveats: In common variable immunodeficiency, TCR beta chains reportedly carried fewer deletions and N-nucleotide insertions. Shared TCRbeta clones were fewer between CVID subjects than controls. Compared with healthy controls, CVID subjects showed increased TCRbeta clonality, mostly in about a third.

V was cut by 1 base and J by 0 bases, with 7 bases left in between. Germline V gene lookup returns CDR1 GTSNPN and CDR2 SVGIG (reference sequence). The length of the CDR3 is 14 residues. With respect to this clone: Antigen: not known. The CDR3 goes on 3 residues after the read ends, and that part is filled in from the germline J gene.

Measured with immunoSEQ multiplex PCR; TCRdb has only the in-frame clones, and not every one. This repertoire lists 25,000 to 30,000 clones without singletons; about 29% sits in the top ten. Most patients and controls had Caucasian heritage. Blood samples were heparinized, about 4.5 to 8.5 ml per donor. This sequence originates from a human donor with common variable immunodeficiency. Sequenced: peripheral blood mononuclear cells. The chain links TRBV30 to TRBJ2-4; weak D call: TRBD2 (5 bases). CDR3 amino acids: CAWSGGLAKNIQYF. The CDR3 DNA, read in part, is TGTGCCTGGAGTGGAGGGCTAGCCAAAAACATT.